The source of this TCR beta chain is a study of cytomegalovirus exposure and HLA in healthy donors. Study-level points and caveats: In a later analysis, TCR association rates varied by HLA locus: DRB1 most, HLA-C fewest. From TCR beta sequences, most subjects' HLA-A and HLA-B alleles were reportedly predicted accurately.

There were likely unrecorded immune exposures, though donors were nominally healthy when sampled. About this clone itself: The antigen remains unidentified.

The primer mix had 60 Vbeta and 13 Jbeta primers. In the original workflow: Unique TCR beta chains totaled approximately 83 million in a later count, with around 11 million of them shared. Clones were read by immunoSEQ multiplex PCR, and TCRdb kept only the in-frame ones, dropping some. For V, J and clone size, that table is used; D and trimming come from the DNA. The sample lists over 95,000 clones, approximately 80% occurring once. This CDR3 region has 14 residues. The germline CDR1 and CDR2 sequences are SGHRS and YFSETQ. V was shortened by 3 bases and J by 0 bases, with 9 bases between the two germline ends.

The sample consisted of PBMCs. The clonotype was recovered from a female donor in good health and CMV-seronegative. The genes are TRBV5-1 and TRBJ1-1; TRBD1 is a possible D gene (6 bases). Written as DNA, the CDR3 is TGCGCCAGCAGCTGGTGGGGGCTGAACACTGAAGCTTTCTTT. Amino acid sequence: CASSWWGLNTEAFF.